This T cell receptor beta chain was sequenced in a study of patients and donors after allogeneic stem cell transplantation. The CDR3 consists of 13 residues. V lost 5 bases and J 4 bases, leaving 11 bases between the germline ends. TCRdb fed the RT-PCR reads into MiXCR, producing one record per CDR3 protein. The sample holds 150,000 to 250,000 distinct CDR3 sequences, roughly 40% seen once. V usage is TRBV12-3 or TRBV12-4 and J usage is TRBJ1-1; D not certain. This clonotype was sampled from a human donor who was either an allogeneic HSCT recipient or a stem cell or donor lymphocyte infusion donor (not recorded which). It is not recorded whose cells these are; they may come from a transplant donor. The sample consisted of blood, either unsorted or a sorted T cell fraction (not recorded which). The CDR3 spells CASSANPVTEAFF. DNA of the CDR3: TGTGCCAGCAGTGCCAACCCGGTCACTGAAGCTTTCTTT.